What follows are 17 T cell receptor beta chains derived from one specimen sequenced in a study of tumor-infiltrating lymphocytes in localized non-small cell lung cancer. The data were produced by immunoSEQ multiplex PCR, yet TCRdb's version contains in-frame clones alone and is incomplete. This sample has 3,000 to 4,500 clones, with around three fifths found just once. Sequenced: uninvolved lung tissue not adjacent to the tumor. All receptors derive from a human donor with non-small cell lung cancer.

The chain uses TRBV18 and TRBJ2-3; no reliable D call. Deletions cut 3 bases from V and 0 bases from J, with 13 bases between. The CDR3 consists of 16 residues. Germline values: CDR1 KGHSH, CDR2 LQKENI. This CDR3 is CASSPRATVSTDTQYF. The CDR3 DNA is TGTGCCAGCTCACCCCGCGCGACGGTGAGCACAGATACGCAGTATTTT.

V usage is TRBV4-1 and J usage is TRBJ2-5; a possible D gene is TRBD2 (6 bases). From germline, CDR1 is MGHRA and CDR2 YSYEKL. The V end lost 4 bases, the J end lost 7 bases, and 19 bases lay between the germline ends. There are 15 residues in the CDR3. The CDR3 sequence is CASSRDSSRLGTQYF. DNA for the CDR3: TGCGCCAGCAGCCGGGACTCTTCAAGATTGGGGACCCAGTACTTC.

This clone showed up just a few times. The V gene is TRBV6-5, the J gene TRBJ1-1; 7 bases align to TRBD1. With V trimmed by 7 bases and J by 6 bases, 8 bases remained unmatched. The CDR3 is made up of 13 amino acids. Germline V gene sequence: CDR1 MNHEY, CDR2 SVGAGI. CDR3 protein: CASTLLGGSEAFF. Written as DNA, the CDR3 is TGTGCCAGCACCTTACTAGGGGGCTCTGAAGCTTTCTTT.

The sample holds a few counts of this clone. The rearrangement joins TRBV2 to TRBJ2-5; D tentatively reads TRBD1 or TRBD2 (5 bases each). The CDR3 is 18 amino acids. The V and J ends lost 0 bases and 4 bases respectively, with 21 bases between them. Germline V gene lookup returns CDR1 SNHLY and CDR2 FYNNEI. The CDR3 protein is CASSEAYSSSGTRETQYF. For the CDR3, the DNA is TGTGCCAGCAGTGAAGCTTACTCCAGCTCGGGGACGAGAGAGACCCAGTACTTC.

This chain links TRBV6-6 with TRBJ1-2; tentatively, D is TRBD1 (6 bases). CDR1 is MNHNY, CDR2 SVGAGI, per germline (reference sequence). The CDR3 contains 14 residues. Trimming shortened V by 5 bases and J by 6 bases, and 16 bases separated the two germline ends. The CDR3 DNA sequence: TGTGCCAGCAGTACACATCAGGGGCGGAATGGCTACACCTTC. Translating gives CASSTHQGRNGYTF.

The V gene is TRBV19, the J gene TRBJ1-3; D remains unclear. V was shortened by 3 bases and J by 1 base, with 13 bases between the two germline ends. This CDR3 is built from 16 residues. Germline values: CDR1 LNHDA, CDR2 SQIVND (reference sequence). CDR3 amino acids: CASSMRGGSSGNTIYF. CDR3 nucleotide sequence: TGTGCCAGTAGTATGCGAGGCGGCAGTTCTGGAAACACCATATATTTT.

The rearrangement uses TRBV28 and TRBJ1-5; D might be TRBD1 (5 bases). CDR3 length equals 15 residues. The germline V and J ends were trimmed by 3 bases and 2 bases, with 11 bases remaining between them. CDR1 MDHEN and CDR2 SYDVKM come from the germline V gene. CDR3 sequence reads: CASSLSGAGNQPQHF. The CDR3 DNA sequence: TGTGCCAGCAGTTTGAGCGGGGCAGGCAATCAGCCCCAGCATTTT.

This chain connects TRBV7-6 to TRBJ1-1, with D uncertain. Germline V CDR1 and CDR2: SGHVS, FNYEAQ. V was shortened by 9 bases and J by 0 bases, with 11 bases between the two germline ends. This CDR3 has 13 residues. CDR3 nucleotide sequence: TGTGCCAGTGGGCCGGACTTGAACACTGAAGCTTTCTTT. This gives the protein CASGPDLNTEAFF.

The J gene is TRBJ1-2, the V gene TRBV6-8, with 12 bases identical to TRBD1. Germline lookup yields CDR1 MNHGY and CDR2 SAAAGT. Trimming removed 5 bases from V and 3 bases from J; junction bases left unmatched: 10. The CDR3 runs 17 residues. CDR3 DNA sequence: TGTGCCAGCAGTCCTCCGGGACAGGGGGCGATAGACTATGGCTACACCTTC. Its protein is CASSPPGQGAIDYGYTF.

The chain uses TRBV5-1 and TRBJ2-1; 7 positions agree with TRBD1. The CDR3 runs to 13 residues. The J segment lost 6 bases and the V segment lost 0 bases, leaving 0 bases of the junction unmatched. Germline V gives CDR1 SGHRS, CDR2 YFSETQ. The CDR3 reads CASSLGTGNEQFF. As DNA, the CDR3 is TGCGCCAGCAGCTTGGGGACAGGCAATGAGCAGTTCTTC.

This clone was detected a few times. V and J are TRBV28 and TRBJ2-7; 13 positions agree with TRBD2. There are 16 residues in the CDR3. V was pared by 6 bases and J by 2 bases, with 7 bases of the junction left unmatched. Germline assignment: CDR1 MDHEN and CDR2 SYDVKM. CDR3 sequence: CASSSPGLAGAYEQYF. For the CDR3, the DNA is TGTGCCAGCAGCTCCCCCGGACTAGCGGGAGCCTACGAGCAGTACTTC.

This rearrangement joins TRBV7-6 to TRBJ2-2; the D gene is possibly TRBD1 (7 bases). The V gene lost 1 base and the J gene lost 4 bases, with 16 bases spanning the gap. CDR1 and CDR2 (germline): SGHVS, FNYEAQ. CDR3 size: 17 residues. DNA of the CDR3: TGTGCCAGCAGCTTAGAGGGGGCGGGGTCGAGCACCGGGGAGCTGTTTTTT. This sequence encodes CASSLEGAGSSTGELFF.

The V and J genes are TRBV5-1 and TRBJ1-5; TRBD1 might be the D (6 bases). The germline gives CDR1 SGHRS, CDR2 YFSETQ. The CDR3 is 14 residues long. V lost 5 bases and J 5 bases, leaving 14 bases between the germline ends. The CDR3 here is CASRPNREDQPQHF. The CDR3 DNA reads as TGCGCCAGCAGGCCCAACAGGGAAGATCAGCCCCAGCATTTT.

The rearrangement uses TRBV5-1 and TRBJ2-2; D is undetermined. V was pared by 0 bases and J by 6 bases, with 15 bases between. Germline V gene sequence: CDR1 SGHRS, CDR2 YFSETQ. The CDR3 is 16 residues long. CDR3 sequence (DNA): TGCGCCAGCAGCTTGGGGATCCATAATCCCTCCGGGGAGCTGTTTTTT. Amino acids: CASSLGIHNPSGELFF. The entire variable domain, with the rest obtained from reference TRBV5-1 and TRBJ2-2, is as follows: KAGVTQTPRYLIKTRGQQVTLSCSPISGHRSVSWYQQTPGQGLQFLFEYFSETQRNKGNFPGRFSGRQFSNSRSEMNVSTLELGDSALYLCASSLGIHNPSGELFFGEGSRLTVL.

CDR3 loop: CASSQDPIETQYF. DNA of the CDR3: TGTGCCAGCAGTCAGGACCCCATAGAGACCCAGTACTTC. The chain combines TRBV28 with TRBJ2-5, with D uncertain. The CDR3 has 13 amino acids. V lost 5 bases, J lost 4 bases, and 11 bases lay in between. CDR1 and CDR2 (germline): MDHEN, SYDVKM.

This clone has more than one count but fewer than ten. The rearrangement uses TRBV18 and TRBJ2-7, with 9 bases aligning to TRBD1. The J segment lost 7 bases and the V segment lost 1 base, leaving 5 bases of the junction unmatched. In germline, CDR1 is KGHSH, CDR2 LQKENI. The length of the CDR3 is 14 residues. The CDR3 bases are TGTGCCAGCTCACCACTGGGACAGGGAGGTGAGCAGTACTTC. Translation gives CASSPLGQGGEQYF. The full variable domain, with the rest looked up from reference TRBV18 and TRBJ2-7, is NAGVMQNPRHLVRRRGQEARLRCSPMKGHSHVYWYRQLPEEGLKFMVYLQKENIIDESGMPKERFSAEFPKEGPSILRIQQVVRGDSAAYFCASSPLGQGGEQYFGPGTRLTVT.

The chain recombines TRBV29-1 with TRBJ1-1; perhaps TRBD1 as D (6 bases). V was shortened by 4 bases and J by 4 bases, with 16 bases between the two germline ends. Germline lookup yields CDR1 SQVTM and CDR2 ANQGSEA. This CDR3 is 14 amino acids long. This CDR3 reads CSVVKGGKGTEAFF. CDR3 in DNA: TGCAGCGTTGTTAAAGGGGGTAAGGGCACTGAAGCTTTCTTT.